The present T cell receptor (beta chain) was sequenced within a study of blood T cell repertoires in COVID-19. Study-level information: Sources were T cells, B-cell-depleted T cells, or PBMCs; the material itself was cDNA or gDNA.

V shed 7 bases, J shed 1 base, and the junction held 11 bases outside the gene matches. Per germline, CDR1 SQVTM and CDR2 ANQGSEA. The CDR3 sequence is 15 residues long. Enrollment of patients from Seattle took place during active infection, with longitudinal follow-up. As handled by the study authors: It was from reference gene primer amplification that nucleated cell counts were estimated. The protocol was immunoSEQ multiplex PCR, while the TCRdb copy is restricted to in-frame clones and leaves out a portion. V and J calls and clone size come straight from that table; D and trimming were deduced from the DNA. This sample yields about 300,000 clones, of which about 91% are seen a single time; 1.5% to 2% belongs to the top ten.

V and J are TRBV29-1 and TRBJ2-3; 7 bases are shared with TRBD2. The receptor's source is a woman aged 30 to 39 with COVID-19, enrolled during active disease. Sample: peripheral blood. The CDR3 nucleotides read TGCAGCGCTAAGTCCGGGGGGTGGGGCACAGATACGCAGTATTTT. It encodes CSAKSGGWGTDTQYF.